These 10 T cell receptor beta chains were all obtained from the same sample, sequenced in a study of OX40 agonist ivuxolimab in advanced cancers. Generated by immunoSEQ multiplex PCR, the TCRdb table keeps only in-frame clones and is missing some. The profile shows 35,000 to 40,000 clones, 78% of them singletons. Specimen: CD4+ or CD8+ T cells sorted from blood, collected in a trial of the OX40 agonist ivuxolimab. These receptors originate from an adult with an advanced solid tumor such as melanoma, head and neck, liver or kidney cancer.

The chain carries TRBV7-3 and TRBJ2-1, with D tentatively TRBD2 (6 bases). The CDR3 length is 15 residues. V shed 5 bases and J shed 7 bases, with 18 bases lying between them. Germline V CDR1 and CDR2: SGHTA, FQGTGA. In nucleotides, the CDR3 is TGTGCCAGCAGCCCATGGACCACGGGGGAGAATGAGCAGTTCTTC. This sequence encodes CASSPWTTGENEQFF.

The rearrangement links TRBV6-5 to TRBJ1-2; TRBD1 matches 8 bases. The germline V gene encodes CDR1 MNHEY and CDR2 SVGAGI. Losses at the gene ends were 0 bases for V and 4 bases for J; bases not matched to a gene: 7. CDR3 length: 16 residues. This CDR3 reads CASSYSTQGVGYGYTF. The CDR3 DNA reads TGTGCCAGCAGTTACTCGACACAGGGGGTCGGCTATGGCTACACCTTC.

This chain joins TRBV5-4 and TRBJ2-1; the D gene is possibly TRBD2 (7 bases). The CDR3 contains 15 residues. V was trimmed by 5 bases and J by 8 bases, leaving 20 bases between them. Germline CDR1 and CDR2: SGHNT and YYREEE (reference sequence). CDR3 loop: CASRQRGGRGDEQFF. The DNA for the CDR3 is TGTGCCAGCAGGCAGCGCGGAGGGAGGGGGGATGAGCAGTTCTTC.

CDR3 DNA: TGTGCCAGCATCAAAGGGGGCTCTGGAAACACCATATATTTT. Protein product: CASIKGGSGNTIYF. J is TRBJ1-3 and V is TRBV28; a possible D gene is TRBD1 (6 bases). The germline CDR1 and CDR2 sequences are MDHEN and SYDVKM. The CDR3 is 14 amino acids. The V and J ends lost 7 bases and 0 bases respectively, with 10 bases between them.

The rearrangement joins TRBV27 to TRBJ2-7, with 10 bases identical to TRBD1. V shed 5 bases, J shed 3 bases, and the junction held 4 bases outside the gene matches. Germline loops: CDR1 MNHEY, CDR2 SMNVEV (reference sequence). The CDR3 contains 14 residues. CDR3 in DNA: TGTGCCAGCAGTGCCGGGACAGGGGACTACGAGCAGTACTTC. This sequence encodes CASSAGTGDYEQYF.

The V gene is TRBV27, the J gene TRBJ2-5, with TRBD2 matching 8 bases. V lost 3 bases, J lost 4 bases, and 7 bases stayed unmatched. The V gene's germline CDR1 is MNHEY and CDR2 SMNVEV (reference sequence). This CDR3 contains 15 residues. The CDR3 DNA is TGTGCCAGCAGTTTTGCAGCGGGGGCTGTAGAGACCCAGTACTTC. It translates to CASSFAAGAVETQYF.

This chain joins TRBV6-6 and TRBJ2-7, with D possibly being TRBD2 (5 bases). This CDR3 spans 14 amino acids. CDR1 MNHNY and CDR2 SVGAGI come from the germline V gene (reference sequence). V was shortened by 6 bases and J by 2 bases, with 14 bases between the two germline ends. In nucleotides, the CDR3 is TGTGCCAGCAGCGACCGACGAGGGACCTACGAGCAGTACTTC. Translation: CASSDRRGTYEQYF.

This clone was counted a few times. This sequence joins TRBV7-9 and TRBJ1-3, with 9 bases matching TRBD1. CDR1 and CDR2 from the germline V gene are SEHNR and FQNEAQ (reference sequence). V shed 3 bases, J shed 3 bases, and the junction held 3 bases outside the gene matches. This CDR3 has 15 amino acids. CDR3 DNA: TGTGCCAGCAGCTTCTGGGACAGGGATGGAAACACCATATATTTT. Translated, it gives CASSFWDRDGNTIYF. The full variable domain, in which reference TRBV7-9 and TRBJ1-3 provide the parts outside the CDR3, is DTGVSQNPRHKITKRGQNVTFRCDPISEHNRLYWYRQTLGQGPEFLTYFQNEAQLEKSRLLSDRFSAERPKGSFSTLEIQRTEQGDSAMYLCASSFWDRDGNTIYFGEGSWLTVV.

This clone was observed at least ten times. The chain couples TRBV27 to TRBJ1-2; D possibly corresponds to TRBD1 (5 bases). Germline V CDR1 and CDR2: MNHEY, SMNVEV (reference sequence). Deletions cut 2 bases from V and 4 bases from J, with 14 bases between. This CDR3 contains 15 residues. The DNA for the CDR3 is TGTGCCAGCAGTTTAAAAGAGGGACCGTTCTATGGCTACACCTTC. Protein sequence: CASSLKEGPFYGYTF.

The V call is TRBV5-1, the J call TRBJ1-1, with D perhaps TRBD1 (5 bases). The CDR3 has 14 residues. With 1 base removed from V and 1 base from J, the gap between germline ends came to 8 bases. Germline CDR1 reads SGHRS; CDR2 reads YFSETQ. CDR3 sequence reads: CASSLRGPNTEAFF. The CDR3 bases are TGCGCCAGCAGCTTGAGGGGCCCGAACACTGAAGCTTTCTTT. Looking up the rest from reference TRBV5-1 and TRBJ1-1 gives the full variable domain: KAGVTQTPRYLIKTRGQQVTLSCSPISGHRSVSWYQQTPGQGLQFLFEYFSETQRNKGNFPGRFSGRQFSNSRSEMNVSTLELGDSALYLCASSLRGPNTEAFFGQGTRLTVV.